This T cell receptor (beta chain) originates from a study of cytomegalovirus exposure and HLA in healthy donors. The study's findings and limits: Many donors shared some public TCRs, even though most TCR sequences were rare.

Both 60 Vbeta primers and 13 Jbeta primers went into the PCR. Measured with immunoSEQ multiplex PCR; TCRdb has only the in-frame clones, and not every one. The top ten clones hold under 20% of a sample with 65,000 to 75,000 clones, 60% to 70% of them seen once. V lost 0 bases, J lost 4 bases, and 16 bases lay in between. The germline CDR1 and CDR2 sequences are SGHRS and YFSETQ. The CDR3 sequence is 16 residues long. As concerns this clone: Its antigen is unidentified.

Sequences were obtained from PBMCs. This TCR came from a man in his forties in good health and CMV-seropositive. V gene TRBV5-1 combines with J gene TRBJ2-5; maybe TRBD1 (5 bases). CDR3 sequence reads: CASSLVIDRVSETQYF. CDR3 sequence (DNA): TGCGCCAGCAGCTTGGTTATAGACAGAGTATCAGAGACCCAGTACTTC.